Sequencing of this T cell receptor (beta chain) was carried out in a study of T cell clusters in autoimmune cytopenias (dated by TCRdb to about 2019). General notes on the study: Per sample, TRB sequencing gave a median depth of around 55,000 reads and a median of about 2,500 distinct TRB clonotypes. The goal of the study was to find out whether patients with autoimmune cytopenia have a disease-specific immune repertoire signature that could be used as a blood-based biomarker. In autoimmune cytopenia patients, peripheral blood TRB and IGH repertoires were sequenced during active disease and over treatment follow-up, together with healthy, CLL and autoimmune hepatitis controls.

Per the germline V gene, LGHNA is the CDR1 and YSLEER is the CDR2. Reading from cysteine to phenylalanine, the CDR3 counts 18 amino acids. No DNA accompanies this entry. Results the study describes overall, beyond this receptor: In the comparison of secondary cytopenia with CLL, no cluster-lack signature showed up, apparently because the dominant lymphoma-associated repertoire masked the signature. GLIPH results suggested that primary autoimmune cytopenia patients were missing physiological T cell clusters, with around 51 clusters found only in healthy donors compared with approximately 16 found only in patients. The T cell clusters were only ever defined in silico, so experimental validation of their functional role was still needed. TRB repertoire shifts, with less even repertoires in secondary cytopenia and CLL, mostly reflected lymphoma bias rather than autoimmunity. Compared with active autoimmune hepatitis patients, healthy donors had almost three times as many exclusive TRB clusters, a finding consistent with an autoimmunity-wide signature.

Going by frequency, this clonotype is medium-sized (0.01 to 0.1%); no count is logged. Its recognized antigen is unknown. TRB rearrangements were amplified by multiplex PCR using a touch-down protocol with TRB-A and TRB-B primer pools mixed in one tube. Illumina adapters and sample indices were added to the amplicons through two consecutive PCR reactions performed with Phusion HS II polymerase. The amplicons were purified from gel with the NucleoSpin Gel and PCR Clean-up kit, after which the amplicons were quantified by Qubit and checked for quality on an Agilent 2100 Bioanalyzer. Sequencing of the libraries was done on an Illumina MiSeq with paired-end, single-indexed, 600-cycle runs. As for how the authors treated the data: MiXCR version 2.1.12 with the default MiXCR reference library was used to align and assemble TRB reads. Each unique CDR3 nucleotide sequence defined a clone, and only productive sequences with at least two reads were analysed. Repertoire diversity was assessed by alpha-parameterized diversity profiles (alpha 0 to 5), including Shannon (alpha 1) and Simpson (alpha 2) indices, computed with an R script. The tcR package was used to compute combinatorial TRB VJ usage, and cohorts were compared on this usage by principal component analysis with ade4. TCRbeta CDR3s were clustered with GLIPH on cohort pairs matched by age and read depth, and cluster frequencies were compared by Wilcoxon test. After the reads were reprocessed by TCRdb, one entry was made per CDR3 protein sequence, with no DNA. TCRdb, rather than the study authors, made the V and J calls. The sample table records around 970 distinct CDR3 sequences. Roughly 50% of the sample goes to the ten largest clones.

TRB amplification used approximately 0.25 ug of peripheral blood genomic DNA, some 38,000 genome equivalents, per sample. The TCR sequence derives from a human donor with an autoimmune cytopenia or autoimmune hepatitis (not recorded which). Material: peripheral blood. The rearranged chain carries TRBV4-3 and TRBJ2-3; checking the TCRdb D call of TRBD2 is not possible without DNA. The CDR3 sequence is CASSQDRILAGGTDTQYF.